This T cell receptor beta chain was found in a study of human T cells and chemical hapten exposure. This clonotype showed up just a few times. MiXCR was run by TCRdb on the RACE reads, yielding one entry per CDR3 protein. The table includes approximately 89,000 distinct CDR3 sequences, about 6.6% detected once. Time point reported: patch test 2, 6 weeks after DPC sensitization. Sample treatment: therapeutic diphenylcyclopropenone sensitization with weekly scalp DPC. Sequencing used whole blood, obtained in connection with sensitization to the hapten diphenylcyclopropenone (DPC). This receptor was identified in a woman between 25 and 40 years old with alopecia areata. Some clones in this sample may be carry-over from other donors' samples.

CDR3 protein: CSVEGGGAGGQTGELFF. The DNA of the CDR3 is TGCAGCGTTGAAGGTGGGGGAGCGGGGGGGCAAACCGGGGAGCTGTTTTTT. The V gene is TRBV29-1, the J gene TRBJ2-2, with 10 bases fitting TRBD2. V lost 1 base and J lost 5; bases outside the gene matches: 10. CDR1 is SQVTM and CDR2 is ANQGSEA in the germline V gene. The CDR3 has 17 residues.